This T cell receptor (beta chain) emerged from a study of PD-L1 blockade in urothelial cancer. The CDR3 is 19 residues long. The germline V gene has CDR1 SGHDT and CDR2 YYEEEE. The ends lost 3 bases at V and 4 bases at J; junction bases unmatched: 21. The time point here: pretreatment peripheral blood. Each patient presented with locally advanced or metastatic urothelial carcinoma. Repertoires were generated with immunoSEQ multiplex PCR, while TCRdb's copy carries only in-frame clones and drops some. This sample yields roughly 51,000 clones, of which around 84% are seen a single time; over 20% belongs to the top ten.

The TCR sequence derives from a man between 60 and 70 years old with urothelial cancer. The specimen was PBMCs, collected around atezolizumab (anti-PD-L1) treatment. The rearrangement uses TRBV5-6 and TRBJ2-7; 8 nucleotides line up with TRBD2. The CDR3 sequence is CASSSWGPGSGGKSYEQYF. The CDR3 bases are TGTGCCAGCAGCTCTTGGGGCCCCGGGAGCGGGGGTAAATCTTACGAGCAGTACTTC.